One T cell receptor (beta chain) is described in this entry. Its target is unknown. Blood CD4+ CD25-low CD127-high conventional T cells supplied the genomic DNA template. Produced via immunoSEQ multiplex PCR; TCRdb's table is partial and in-frame only. The sample carries approximately 35,000 clones, 70% to 80% recorded once. These data are taken from a study of regulatory and conventional T cells in RAG deficiency. Study-level results: RAG-deficient patients showed markedly lower Shannon entropy and higher Simpson indices than control T-cell subsets.

Germline V gene lookup returns CDR1 MNHNS and CDR2 SASEGT. This CDR3 spans 13 amino acids. V was shortened by 8 bases and J by 7 bases, with 15 bases between the two germline ends. The same data also contributed to another study, on regulatory T cells. From that report: The PCR used 52 TRBV and 13 TRBJ primers. Skewed V and J usage and few unique V-J pairs marked patient repertoires, most in Tregs.

The receptor was isolated from a human donor in good health. The chain recombines TRBV6-1 with TRBJ1-5; a weak D match, TRBD1 (6 bases). The sample taken for sequencing was CD4+ effector T cells sorted from blood. CDR3 amino acids: CASGPRGTQPQHF. The CDR3 DNA sequence: TGTGCCAGCGGGCCCCGTGGGACACAGCCCCAGCATTTT.